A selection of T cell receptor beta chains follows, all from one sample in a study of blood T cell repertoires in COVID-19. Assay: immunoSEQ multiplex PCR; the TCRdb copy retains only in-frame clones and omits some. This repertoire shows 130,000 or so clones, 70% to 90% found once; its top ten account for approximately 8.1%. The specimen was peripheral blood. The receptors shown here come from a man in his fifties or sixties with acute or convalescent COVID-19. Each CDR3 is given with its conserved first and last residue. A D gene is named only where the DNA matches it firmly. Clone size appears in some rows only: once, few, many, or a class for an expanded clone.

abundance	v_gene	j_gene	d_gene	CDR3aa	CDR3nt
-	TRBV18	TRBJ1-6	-	CASSPNDGDSPLHF	TGTGCCAGCTCACCCAACGACGGGGATTCACCCCTCCACTTT
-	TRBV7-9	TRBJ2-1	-	CASSPPTVDEQFF	TGTGCCAGCAGCCCCCCTACAGTAGATGAGCAGTTCTTC
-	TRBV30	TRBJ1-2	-	CAWSVDSRNGYTF	TGTGCCTGGAGTGTGGACAGCAGAAATGGCTACACCTTC
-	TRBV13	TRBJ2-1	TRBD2	CASSLGWTSGNNEQFF	TGTGCCAGCAGCTTAGGCTGGACTAGCGGTAACAATGAGCAGTTCTTC
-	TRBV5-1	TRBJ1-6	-	CASSLTAKYNSPLHF	TGCGCCAGCAGCTTGACAGCTAAATATAATTCACCCCTCCACTTT
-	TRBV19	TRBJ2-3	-	CASSRRDTQYF	TGTGCCAGTAGTAGGAGGGATACGCAGTATTTT
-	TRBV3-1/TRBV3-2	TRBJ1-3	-	CASGGVSSGNTIYF	TGTGCCAGCGGAGGGGTCAGCTCTGGAAACACCATATATTTT
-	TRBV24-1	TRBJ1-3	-	CATSGTETGNTIYF	TGTGCCACCAGTGGGACAGAGACTGGAAACACCATATATTTT
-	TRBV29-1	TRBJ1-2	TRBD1	CSVERDRGYGYTF	TGCAGCGTTGAGAGGGACAGGGGGTATGGCTACACCTTC
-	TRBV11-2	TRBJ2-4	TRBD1	CASSFTGAQNIQYF	TGTGCCAGCAGCTTTACAGGGGCGCAAAACATTCAGTACTTC
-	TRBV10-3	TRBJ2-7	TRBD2	CAIGTRVNEQYF	TGTGCCATCGGGACTAGAGTAAACGAGCAGTACTTC
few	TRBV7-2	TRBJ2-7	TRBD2	CASSSSGRTMYEQYF	TGTGCCAGCAGCTCTAGCGGGAGAACTATGTACGAGCAGTACTTC
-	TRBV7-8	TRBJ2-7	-	CASSLRPGSSYEQYF	TGTGCCAGCAGCTTAAGGCCCGGGAGCTCCTACGAGCAGTACTTC
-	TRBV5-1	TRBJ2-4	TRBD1	CASAGTEDGIQYF	TGCGCCAGCGCCGGGACAGAGGACGGCATTCAGTACTTC
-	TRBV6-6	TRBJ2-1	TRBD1	CASSRQGDYNEQFF	TGTGCCAGCAGTAGACAGGGGGACTACAATGAGCAGTTCTTC
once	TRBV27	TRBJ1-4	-	CASSRNRVFNEKLFF	TGTGCCAGCAGCCGAAACCGGGTTTTCAATGAAAAACTGTTTTTT
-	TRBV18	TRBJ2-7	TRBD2	CASSPPGGLEQYF	TGTGCCAGCTCACCCCCGGGAGGGCTCGAGCAGTACTTC
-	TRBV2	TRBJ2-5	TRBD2	CASKGRAGETQYF	TGTGCCAGCAAGGGGAGGGCCGGCGAGACCCAGTACTTC
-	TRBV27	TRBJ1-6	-	CASSLKGGYSPLHF	TGTGCCAGCAGTTTAAAGGGGGGGTATTCACCCCTCCACTTT
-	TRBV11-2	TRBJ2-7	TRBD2	CASSKVAGDAHEQYF	TGTGCCAGCAGCAAAGTAGCGGGAGATGCCCACGAGCAGTACTTC
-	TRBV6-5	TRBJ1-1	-	CASSSGEVNTEAFF	TGTGCCAGCAGCTCAGGGGAAGTGAACACTGAAGCTTTCTTT
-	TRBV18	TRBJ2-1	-	CASSPPVRNYNEQFF	TGTGCCAGCTCACCACCCGTCCGTAACTACAATGAGCAGTTCTTC
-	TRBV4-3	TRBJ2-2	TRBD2	CASSRGTSGTGTGELFF	TGCGCCAGCAGCCGCGGGACTAGCGGGACAGGCACCGGGGAGCTGTTTTTT
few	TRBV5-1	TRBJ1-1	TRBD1	CASSSPGQGPLNTEAFF	TGCGCCAGCAGCTCTCCGGGACAGGGGCCTTTGAACACTGAAGCTTTCTTT
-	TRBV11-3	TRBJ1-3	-	CASSPGGGFSGNTIYF	TGTGCCAGCAGCCCCGGTGGCGGCTTCTCTGGAAACACCATATATTTT
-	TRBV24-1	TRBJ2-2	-	CATSASDTGELFF	TGTGCCACCAGTGCCAGTGACACCGGGGAGCTGTTTTTT
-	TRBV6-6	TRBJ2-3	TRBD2	CASRASGRYSTDTQYF	TGTGCCAGCAGGGCCAGCGGGAGGTATAGCACAGATACGCAGTATTTT
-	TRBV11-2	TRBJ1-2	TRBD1	CASSLDQGEVYGYTF	TGTGCCAGCAGCTTAGATCAGGGGGAGGTTTATGGCTACACCTTC
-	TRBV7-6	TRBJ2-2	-	CASSGGLAENTGELFF	TGTGCCAGCAGCGGGGGACTGGCGGAGAACACCGGGGAGCTGTTTTTT
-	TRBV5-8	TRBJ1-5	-	CASSLVGASGGRNQPQHF	TGTGCCAGCAGCTTGGTGGGGGCATCGGGAGGACGCAATCAGCCCCAGCATTTT
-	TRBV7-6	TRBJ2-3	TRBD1	CASSVRGQTDTQYF	TGTGCCAGCAGCGTCAGGGGGCAAACAGATACGCAGTATTTT
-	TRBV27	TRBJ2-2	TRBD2	CASRGTSWIGELFF	TGTGCCAGCAGGGGGACTAGTTGGATCGGGGAGCTGTTTTTT
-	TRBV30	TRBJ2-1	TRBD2	CAWSRGTRDNEQFF	TGTGCCTGGAGCCGCGGGACTAGAGACAATGAGCAGTTCTTC
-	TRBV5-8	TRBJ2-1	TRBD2	CASSRGLASRAFF	TGTGCCAGCAGCCGGGGACTAGCTTCGAGGGCGTTCTTC
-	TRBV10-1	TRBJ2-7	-	CASGRQLLYSYEQYF	TGCGCCAGCGGTAGACAGCTTCTATACTCCTACGAGCAGTACTTC
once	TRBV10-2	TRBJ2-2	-	CASSDPGTSNTGELFF	TGCGCCAGCAGCGATCCGGGGACATCGAACACCGGGGAGCTGTTTTTT
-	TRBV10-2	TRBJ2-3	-	CASSESRDTQYF	TGCGCCAGCAGTGAGTCGAGAGATACGCAGTATTTT
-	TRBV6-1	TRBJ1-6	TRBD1	CASSESAGQGAPLHF	TGTGCCAGCAGTGAGTCCGCCGGACAGGGAGCACCCCTCCACTTT
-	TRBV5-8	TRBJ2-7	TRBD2	CASSLATSGLSYEQYF	TGTGCCAGCAGCTTGGCTACTAGCGGGTTATCCTACGAGCAGTACTTC
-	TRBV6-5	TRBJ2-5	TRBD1	CASDYDRGETQYF	TGTGCCAGTGATTACGACAGGGGAGAGACCCAGTACTTC
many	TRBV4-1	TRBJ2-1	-	CASSQGSEDYNEQFF	TGCGCCAGCAGCCAAGGAAGTGAGGACTACAATGAGCAGTTCTTC